The 14 T cell receptor beta chains reported below all come from one sample, sequenced in a study of blood T cell repertoires in COVID-19. Sequenced by immunoSEQ multiplex PCR; TCRdb stores in-frame clones only, minus some. In the table there are about 15,000 clones, 76% of which are singletons. What was sequenced was peripheral blood. Source of these receptors: a man between 70 and 80 years old with active or convalescent COVID-19.

This chain joins TRBV5-8 and TRBJ1-5; 7 bases line up with TRBD1. CDR3 length equals 15 residues. The V gene's germline CDR1 is SGHTS and CDR2 YDEGEE. V dropped 4 bases and J dropped 3; count of bases not matched to a gene: 7. The CDR3 sequence: CASSRPTGLNQPQHF. The CDR3 region has the DNA TGTGCCAGCAGCCGCCCGACAGGGCTCAATCAGCCCCAGCATTTT.

The chain uses TRBV3-1 (or the pseudogene TRBV3-2) and TRBJ1-5; D possibly corresponds to TRBD1 (6 bases). V was trimmed by 6 bases and J by 4 bases, leaving 13 bases between them. The CDR3 runs 14 residues. Germline loops: CDR1 LGHDT, CDR2 YNNKEL (reference sequence). This CDR3 reads CASSFGQLNQPQHF. DNA for the CDR3: TGTGCCAGCAGTTTCGGACAGCTAAATCAGCCCCAGCATTTT.

The J gene is TRBJ2-5, the V gene TRBV2; TRBD2 agrees at 9 bases. CDR1 is SNHLY and CDR2 is FYNNEI in the germline V gene. This CDR3 contains 18 residues. V was clipped by 4 bases and J by 4 bases; unmatched bases: 16. The CDR3 loop reads CASSGIASGKGDRETQYF. CDR3 nucleotide sequence: TGTGCCAGCAGTGGTATTGCTAGCGGGAAGGGGGATCGAGAGACCCAGTACTTC. The full variable domain, in which reference TRBV2 and TRBJ2-5 provide the parts outside the CDR3, is EPEVTQTPSHQVTQMGQEVILRCVPISNHLYFYWYRQILGQKVEFLVSFYNNEISEKSEIFDDQFSVERPDGSNFTLKIRSTKLEDSAMYFCASSGIASGKGDRETQYFGPGTRLLVL.

In DNA, the CDR3 is TGTGCCAGCAGCTTAGGGGGGCCTGAGGTCACCCTCCACTTT. The encoded protein is CASSLGGPEVTLHF. The J gene is TRBJ1-6, the V gene TRBV7-9; the D gene is possibly TRBD1 (6 bases). Germline CDR1 and CDR2: SEHNR and FQNEAQ (reference sequence). V was cut by 1 base and J by 14 bases, with 15 bases left in between. The CDR3 is made up of 14 amino acids.

For this clone: Distinct nucleotide sequences in the sample also encode this CDR3. The chain carries TRBV19 and TRBJ2-1; 7 bases match TRBD2. The CDR3 spans 16 residues. Germline-derived CDR1 and CDR2 are LNHDA and SQIVND (reference sequence). After removal of 3 bases from V and 5 bases from J, the junction contained 10 bases not matched to a gene. CDR3 sequence (DNA): TGTGCCAGTAGTATTCACGGGTGGGAGGGAAACAATGAGCAGTTCTTC. This translates into CASSIHGWEGNNEQFF.

This clone came up once. CDR3 bases: TGTGCCAGCAGCCAAGAAGCGGCCCAAGAGACCCAGTACTTC. As protein: CASSQEAAQETQYF. The rearrangement links TRBV3-1 (or the pseudogene TRBV3-2) to TRBJ2-5, with D possibly TRBD2 on 5 matching bases. The V gene lost 0 bases and the J gene lost 1 base, with 6 bases spanning the gap. The CDR3 is made up of 14 amino acids. Germline V lookup: CDR1 LGHDT, CDR2 YNNKEL (reference sequence).

This clone was detected only once. The chain recombines TRBV3-1 (or the pseudogene TRBV3-2) with TRBJ1-1; D is perhaps TRBD1 (5 bases). Germline V gene lookup returns CDR1 LGHDT and CDR2 YNNKEL (reference sequence). CDR3 size: 15 residues. Trimming pared 1 base from V and 5 bases from J, leaving 14 bases between. CDR3 in DNA: TGTGCCAGCAGCCAAGTTGGCCGCCGGGGGACTGAAGCTTTCTTT. Translated, it gives CASSQVGRRGTEAFF.

The genes are TRBV3-1 (or the pseudogene TRBV3-2) and TRBJ1-1; D gene ambiguous. This CDR3 has 15 residues. Between the trimmed V and J ends, which lost 3 bases and 0 bases, there was a span of 11 bases. The germline gives CDR1 LGHDT, CDR2 YNNKEL (reference sequence). The chain's CDR3 is CASSHLAAVNTEAFF. The DNA for the CDR3 is TGTGCCAGCAGCCACTTAGCGGCTGTGAACACTGAAGCTTTCTTT.

The J gene is TRBJ2-7, the V gene TRBV7-9; the match to TRBD1 covers 10 bases. The CDR3 has 15 amino acids. In germline, CDR1 is SEHNR, CDR2 FQNEAQ (reference sequence). V shed 5 bases, J shed 2 bases, and the junction held 6 bases outside the gene matches. Written as DNA, the CDR3 is TGTGCCAGCAGCCAAAGACAGGGGGCGACCTACGAGCAGTACTTC. This gives the protein CASSQRQGATYEQYF.

V gene TRBV6-5 combines with J gene TRBJ1-1, with D tentatively TRBD1 (5 bases). The V end was cut by 0 bases, the J end by 7 bases, with 6 bases between. In germline, CDR1 is MNHEY, CDR2 SVGAGI. The CDR3 is 12 residues long. CDR3: CASSYSRGEAFF. In nucleotides, the CDR3 is TGTGCCAGCAGTTACTCTAGGGGTGAAGCTTTCTTT.

This chain links TRBV7-9 with TRBJ2-2; 10 positions agree with TRBD2. The CDR3 is 16 amino acids. The trim removed 6 bases at V and 5 bases at J, leaving 9 bases unmatched. The germline gives CDR1 SEHNR, CDR2 FQNEAQ (reference sequence). The CDR3 coding sequence is TGTGCCAGCAGGGGGGCGACTAGCGGGCGAACCGGGGAGCTGTTTTTT. Residues: CASRGATSGRTGELFF.

As DNA, the CDR3 is TGTGCCAGCAGTTTTTTAACTGAAGCTTTCTTT. Protein: CASSFLTEAFF. This chain uses TRBV12-3 or TRBV12-4 with TRBJ1-1; D is undetermined. V dropped 3 bases and J dropped 5 bases, with 4 bases sitting between them. The CDR3 is made up of 11 amino acids.

The chain couples TRBV7-6 to TRBJ1-6; D not resolved. Germline V gene sequence: CDR1 SGHVS, CDR2 FNYEAQ. The CDR3 has 14 residues. Trimming cost V 3 bases and J 8 bases, with 11 bases left between them. CDR3 sequence reads: CASSFSGRDSPLHF. CDR3 sequence (DNA): TGTGCCAGCAGCTTTTCCGGGAGGGATTCACCCCTCCACTTT.

The V and J genes are TRBV6-4 and TRBJ2-1; 7 nucleotides match TRBD1. CDR1 is MRHNA and CDR2 is SNTAGT in the germline V gene. J lost 10 bases, V lost 4 bases, and 10 bases had no gene match. The CDR3 runs 14 residues. In DNA, the CDR3 is TGTGCCAGCAGTGCCCCCCGGGACAGAGGAGAGCAGTTCTTC. Its translation: CASSAPRDRGEQFF.